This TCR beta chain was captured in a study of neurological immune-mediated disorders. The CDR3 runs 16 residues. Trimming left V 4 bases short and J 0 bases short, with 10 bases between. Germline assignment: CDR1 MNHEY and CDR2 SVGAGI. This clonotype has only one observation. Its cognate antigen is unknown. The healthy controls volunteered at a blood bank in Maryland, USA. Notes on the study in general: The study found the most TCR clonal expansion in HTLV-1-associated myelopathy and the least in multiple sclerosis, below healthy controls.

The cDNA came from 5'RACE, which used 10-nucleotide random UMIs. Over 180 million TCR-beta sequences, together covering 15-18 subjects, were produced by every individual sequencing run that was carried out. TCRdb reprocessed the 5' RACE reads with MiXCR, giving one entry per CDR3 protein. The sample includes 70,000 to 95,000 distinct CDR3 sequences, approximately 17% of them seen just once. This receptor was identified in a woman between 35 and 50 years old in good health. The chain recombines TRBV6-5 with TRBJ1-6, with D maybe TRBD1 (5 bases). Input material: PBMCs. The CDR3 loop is CASSLGASSYNSPLHF. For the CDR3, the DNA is TGTGCCAGCAGTTTAGGGGCGAGCTCCTATAATTCACCCCTCCACTTT.